This record looks at one T cell receptor beta chain sequence and its context. Trimming left V 4 bases short and J 2 bases short, with 17 bases between. Germline V lookup: CDR1 SNHLY, CDR2 FYNNEI. The CDR3 runs 16 residues. These data are taken from a study of blood T cell repertoires in COVID-19. Sequencing was performed with immunoSEQ multiplex PCR; in TCRdb, only in-frame clones are kept and a portion is missing. This sample has approximately 240,000 clones, with around 87% found just once. What was sequenced was PBMCs or T cells enriched from blood (not recorded which). This sequence originates from a woman aged 25 to 39 with acute COVID-19. The genes are TRBV2 and TRBJ2-5; D is perhaps TRBD2 (5 bases). DNA for the CDR3: TGTGCCAGCAGTGCCTCCTCCGGCGGGCAACAAGAGACCCAGTACTTC. Residues: CASSASSGGQQETQYF. Complete variable domain (other parts from reference TRBV2 and TRBJ2-5): EPEVTQTPSHQVTQMGQEVILRCVPISNHLYFYWYRQILGQKVEFLVSFYNNEISEKSEIFDDQFSVERPDGSNFTLKIRSTKLEDSAMYFCASSASSGGQQETQYFGPGTRLLVL.